This T cell receptor (beta chain) was retrieved from a study of OX40 agonist ivuxolimab in advanced cancers. The overall study: Prior checkpoint blockade (anti-PD-1, anti-PD-L1 or anti-CTLA-4) was permitted; about 40% had it.

The germline V gene has CDR1 KGHSH and CDR2 LQKENI. Losses at the gene ends were 3 bases for V and 4 bases for J; bases not matched to a gene: 19. The CDR3 extends over 19 amino acids. Assay: immunoSEQ multiplex PCR; the TCRdb copy retains only in-frame clones and omits some. The sample contains approximately 74,000 clones, nearly 90% of which appear only once. General observations from the study: The study found that CD8+ T cells averaged more expanded clones than CD4+. Some patients without response likewise showed low normalized clonal expansion.

Comments on this clone: The antigen is undetermined.

Sequencing used CD4+ or CD8+ T cells sorted from blood, obtained in a trial of the OX40 agonist ivuxolimab. The receptor's source is an adult with an advanced solid tumor such as melanoma, head and neck, liver or kidney cancer. The J gene is TRBJ1-2, the V gene TRBV18, with 8 positions matching TRBD1. The CDR3 DNA reads as TGTGCCAGCTCACCGGTTCCGACTACCGGGACAGGCCGTTTCTATGGCTACACCTTC. Translated, it gives CASSPVPTTGTGRFYGYTF.